This passage covers 16 T cell receptor beta chains from one sample sequenced in a study of T-cell reconstitution after alpha-beta-depleted transplantation in children (dated by TCRdb to the mid-2010s). The treatment or condition label, as the study defines it: allogeneic hematopoietic cell transplantation with graft depleted of TCRalphabeta T cells and CD19 B cells. The receptor library was made with PCR. Sequencing was performed on an Illumina HiSeq 2500. To normalize quantification of the TCRbeta repertoire, the TCR libraries were built with molecular barcoding that relied on unique molecular identifiers. TCRdb reworked the public reads: Q25 trimming with fastp, MiXCR clone assembly, productive beta chains retained. Duplicate CDR3 protein sequences are folded into a single record with the most common DNA and genes. This sample lists 450,000 to 550,000 distinct CDR3 sequences; roughly 11% were detected once. The ten most abundant clones make up roughly 15% of the sample.

The source material was PBMCs, mostly from graft donor cells, sampled 180 days after TCRalphabeta/CD19-depleted stem cell transplant. The receptors shown here come from a female patient between 2 and 15 years old who had a stem cell transplant for aplastic anemia, so the T cells may come from the graft donor.

The chain recombines TRBV27 with TRBJ2-7, with D hard to call. V was trimmed by 3 bases and J by 5 bases, leaving 20 bases between them. Germline lookup yields CDR1 MNHEY and CDR2 SMNVEV (reference sequence). This CDR3 is built from 16 residues. CDR3 residues: CASSFSSWAGPHEQYF. The CDR3 nucleotides read TGTGCCAGCAGTTTTTCATCATGGGCCGGTCCCCACGAGCAGTACTTC.

There are a few counts of this clonotype. CDR3 in DNA: TGTGCCAGCTCACTTACACCTCTGTGGGACTATGAGCAGTTCTTC. It specifies CASSLTPLWDYEQFF. V gene TRBV18 combines with J gene TRBJ2-1; weak D call: TRBD2 (6 bases). Deletions cut 4 bases from V and 8 bases from J, with 18 bases between. This CDR3 is built from 15 residues. CDR1 KGHSH and CDR2 LQKENI come from the germline V gene.

The V and J genes are TRBV7-2 and TRBJ1-6, with 7 bases fitting TRBD1. Trimming took 2 bases from V and 10 from J; bases not matched to a gene: 11. The CDR3 runs 16 residues. The germline CDR1 and CDR2 sequences are SGHTA and FQGNSA. This CDR3 reads CASSLYLGTDDSPLHF. In DNA, the CDR3 is TGTGCCAGCAGCTTATATCTCGGGACAGATGACTCACCCCTCCACTTT.

Ten or more counts support this clonotype. This chain connects TRBV12-3 or TRBV12-4 to TRBJ2-3, with 11 bases identical to TRBD2. V lost 6 bases and J lost 3; bases outside the gene matches: 5. The CDR3 runs 15 residues. CDR3 sequence: CASRRSGRATDTQYF. The CDR3 region has the DNA TGTGCCAGCAGACGTAGCGGGAGGGCGACAGATACGCAGTATTTT.

This clonotype was detected many times. V usage is TRBV5-5 and J usage is TRBJ2-1; unclear D gene. The V end was cut by 4 bases, the J end by 7 bases, with 9 bases between. CDR3 length: 12 residues. In germline, CDR1 is SGHKS, CDR2 YYEKEE (reference sequence). The chain's CDR3 is CASSPSWNEQFF. CDR3 nucleotides: TGTGCCAGCAGCCCTTCGTGGAATGAGCAGTTCTTC.

In this sample, this clonotype turned up a few times. This chain joins TRBV11-3 and TRBJ2-4; 12 bases fit TRBD1. The germline V gene encodes CDR1 SGHNT and CDR2 YENEEA. The CDR3 sequence is 18 residues long. With V trimmed by 5 bases and J by 6 bases, 14 bases remained unmatched. CDR3 sequence reads: CASSTIGTGGLVGNIQYF. The CDR3, as DNA: TGTGCCAGCAGCACCATCGGGACAGGGGGCCTGGTCGGAAACATTCAGTACTTC.

The CDR3 loop reads CASSYTPLGGDSYEQYV. In nucleotides, the CDR3 is TGCGCCAGCAGCTACACACCGTTGGGGGGCGACTCCTACGAGCAGTACGTC. The V and J genes are TRBV5-1 and TRBJ2-7; perhaps D is TRBD1 or TRBD2 (6 bases each). Germline CDR1 and CDR2: SGHRS and YFSETQ. V lost 3 bases and J lost 0, with 19 bases in between. The CDR3 is 17 residues long.

This clonotype has just a few counts. The V gene is TRBV14, the J gene TRBJ1-3; unclear D gene. The CDR3 consists of 15 residues. V was shortened by 3 bases and J by 0 bases, with 9 bases between the two germline ends. The germline CDR1 and CDR2 sequences are SGHDN and FVKESK. CDR3 DNA: TGTGCCAGCAGCCACCGACTCTCCTCTGGAAACACCATATATTTT. Translated, it gives CASSHRLSSGNTIYF.

This clonotype occurred a few times. The chain is built from TRBV28 and TRBJ2-3; 9 bases line up with TRBD2. Trimming took 8 bases from V and 2 from J; bases not matched to a gene: 5. Germline CDR1 is MDHEN and CDR2 is SYDVKM. This CDR3 is 14 amino acids long. The CDR3 region has the DNA TGTGCCAGCCTCCTAGCGGGGCCCACAGATACGCAGTATTTT. Translated: CASLLAGPTDTQYF.

This clonotype has a handful of counts. J is TRBJ2-7 and V is TRBV6-2 or TRBV6-3; a possible D gene is TRBD2 (5 bases). V was pared by 0 bases and J by 3 bases, with 15 bases between. Germline assignment: CDR1 MNHEY and CDR2 SVGEGT. The CDR3 extends over 16 amino acids. The CDR3 loop reads CASSYSPAEINYEQYV. The CDR3 nucleotides read TGTGCCAGCAGTTACTCACCAGCGGAGATAAACTACGAGCAGTACGTC.

This clonotype has a count of ten or more. The chain links TRBV7-2 to TRBJ1-1, with D possibly matching TRBD1 (6 bases). The V gene lost 10 bases and the J gene lost 2 bases, with 17 bases spanning the gap. This CDR3 has 14 residues. From germline, CDR1 is SGHTA and CDR2 FQGNSA. CDR3 in amino acids: CATKSDSTNTEAFF. As DNA, the CDR3 is TGTGCCACCAAGTCGGACAGCACAAACACTGAAGCTTTCTTT.

V usage is TRBV28 and J usage is TRBJ1-5; 7 bases agree with TRBD1. V shed 6 bases, J shed 6 bases, and the junction held 8 bases outside the gene matches. Germline loops: CDR1 MDHEN, CDR2 SYDVKM. The CDR3 covers 14 residues. CDR3 DNA: TGTGCCAGCAGCTCGACAGGGTCAATTCAGCCCCAGCATTTT. Protein: CASSSTGSIQPQHF. Using reference TRBV28 and TRBJ1-5 for the parts outside the CDR3, the full variable domain is DVKVTQSSRYLVKRTGEKVFLECVQDMDHENMFWYRQDPGLGLRLIYFSYDVKMKEKGDIPEGYSVSREKKERFSLILESASTNQTSMYLCASSSTGSIQPQHFGDGTRLSIL.

The chain uses TRBV7-2 and TRBJ2-2; 9 bases align to TRBD2. Germline CDR1 and CDR2: SGHTA and FQGNSA. Germline trimming cut 5 bases from V and 5 bases from J; bases unmatched to any gene: 9. The CDR3 loop spans 16 amino acids. The CDR3 is CASSRVVAGVTGELFF. The CDR3 coding sequence is TGTGCCAGCAGCCGCGTGGTAGCGGGAGTGACCGGGGAGCTGTTTTTT. The variable domain in full, with the rest retrieved from reference TRBV7-2 and TRBJ2-2, is GAGVSQSPSNKVTEKGKDVELRCDPISGHTALYWYRQSLGQGLEFLIYFQGNSAPDKSGLPSDRFSAERTGGSVSTLTIQRTQQEDSAVYLCASSRVVAGVTGELFFGEGSRLTVL.

There are a few counts of this clonotype. The J gene is TRBJ2-1, the V gene TRBV27; possibly TRBD1 for D (6 bases). The CDR3 totals 14 residues. V was pared by 4 bases and J by 9 bases, with 16 bases between. The germline V gene encodes CDR1 MNHEY and CDR2 SMNVEV (reference sequence). This CDR3 reads CASSSPPGHVEQFF. CDR3 coding DNA: TGTGCCAGCAGTTCCCCTCCGGGACACGTTGAGCAGTTCTTC.

The V gene is TRBV29-1, the J gene TRBJ2-5; the D is unclear. The CDR3 sequence is 11 residues long. The germline V and J ends were trimmed by 7 bases and 5 bases, with 11 bases remaining between them. In germline, CDR1 is SQVTM, CDR2 ANQGSEA. The CDR3, as DNA: TGCAGCGCTCAACTACACGAGACCCAGTACTTC. It encodes CSAQLHETQYF. Full variable domain (rest looked up from reference TRBV29-1 and TRBJ2-5): SAVISQKPSRDICQRGTSLTIQCQVDSQVTMMFWYRQQPGQSLTLIATANQGSEATYESGFVIDKFPISRPNLTFSTLTVSNMSPEDSSIYLCSAQLHETQYFGPGTRLLVL.

This clonotype was found many times. This chain joins TRBV11-1 and TRBJ2-7; D is tentatively TRBD1 or TRBD2 (5 bases each). Germline lookup yields CDR1 SGHAT and CDR2 FQDESV (reference sequence). The CDR3 is made up of 14 amino acids. Trimming left V 7 bases short and J 0 bases short, with 13 bases between. This chain's CDR3 is CASTGTSSSYEQYV. The CDR3, as DNA: TGTGCCAGCACCGGGACGTCGAGCTCCTACGAGCAGTACGTC.